The rows below give T cell receptor beta chains drawn from one sample of a study of T cell repertoires and leukemia-associated antigens. For these TCRs, the target antigens are not known. One entry per CDR3 protein results from TCRdb running MiXCR on the 5' RACE reads. Altogether over 10,000 distinct CDR3 sequences are present, roughly two fifths being singletons, with the ten largest covering 30% to 40%. Sequencing input: CD3+ T cells sorted from blood and cultured. The receptors derive from a female donor in good health. Each CDR3 is given with its conserved first and last residue. The D gene is left open where the match is weak. Size is stated for part of the rows, as once, few or many counts, or as a class when the clone is expanded.

j_call	d_call	v_call	clone_size	cdr3_nt	cdr3_aa
TRBJ2-1	-	TRBV15	-	TGTGCGACCAGCAGTGGTTATAGCTCCTCTCACAATGAGCAGTTCTTC	CATSSGYSSSHNEQFF
TRBJ2-2	-	TRBV9	-	TGTGCCAGCAAAGGGGCCACCGGGGAGCTGTTTTTT	CASKGATGELFF
TRBJ2-5	TRBD2	TRBV20-1	once	TGCAGTGCTAGAGCCCCATTGGCGGGAGGAGAGACCCAGTACTTC	CSARAPLAGGETQYF
TRBJ2-6	TRBD1	TRBV6-1	-	TGTGCCACCTCGACAGGGCCTAGTGGGGCCAACGTCCTGACTTTC	CATSTGPSGANVLTF
TRBJ2-7	-	TRBV20-1	-	TGCAGTGCCACGAGACGGACGACTAGTGGGAGTTTCTTCTACGAGCAGTACTTC	CSATRRTTSGSFFYEQYF
TRBJ1-6	TRBD1	TRBV28	few	TGTGCCAGCAGATCCGGGACAGGGGTAAACTCACCCCTCCACTTT	CASRSGTGVNSPLHF
TRBJ1-1	-	TRBV5-1	-	TGCGCCAGCAGCTCGGCAACCATGAACACTGAAGCTTTCTTT	CASSSATMNTEAFF
TRBJ2-5	TRBD2	TRBV20-1	medium-sized	TGCAGTGCTAGAGATCGGCCCGCGGGACTAGCGGGAGGGGGGACCCAGTACTTC	CSARDRPAGLAGGGTQYF
TRBJ2-7	-	TRBV7-9	-	TGTGCCAGCAGCTTAAAAGGGCAGGTATACGAGCAGTACTTC	CASSLKGQVYEQYF
TRBJ2-7	-	TRBV20-1	-	TGCAGTGCTAGGGCCGGGAGATGGAGCAATAAGCAGTACTTC	CSARAGRWSNKQYF
TRBJ1-5	-	TRBV6-5	-	TGTGCCAGCAGTAGGACCTCGTATAGCAATCAGCCCCAGCATTTT	CASSRTSYSNQPQHF
TRBJ2-7	TRBD2	TRBV20-1	few	TGCAGTGCTAGAGACCTTAGCGGGAGTGACTACGAGCAGTACTTC	CSARDLSGSDYEQYF
TRBJ2-1	TRBD2	TRBV5-1	-	TGCGCCAGCAGCTCGAGCGGGAGGTCGGGGAATGAGCAGTTCTTC	CASSSSGRSGNEQFF
TRBJ2-3	TRBD2	TRBV20-1	-	TGCAGTGCCCCCGAGGGTAGCGGGAGGGCCATAGATACGCAGTATTTT	CSAPEGSGRAIDTQYF
TRBJ2-3	-	TRBV9	few	TGTGCCAGCAGTGTCGAGGAGGACTTGACCTATGCTACGCAGTATTTT	CASSVEEDLTYATQYF
TRBJ2-2	-	TRBV4-3	many	TGCGCCAGCAGCCAAACGGGCCTCTGGGGCACCGGGGAGCTGTTTTTT	CASSQTGLWGTGELFF
TRBJ2-1	-	TRBV7-8	few	TGTGCCAGCAGCCCTCCCAGTTGGGGGTGCAATGAGCAGTTCTTC	CASSPPSWGCNEQFF
TRBJ1-4	-	TRBV12-3/TRBV12-4	few	TGTGCCAGCAGCCCCGGACAGGAAAAACTGTTTTTT	CASSPGQEKLFF
TRBJ2-3	-	TRBV18	-	TGTGCCAGCTCCCTAAGGGCTGCCACAGATACGCAGTATTTT	CASSLRAATDTQYF
TRBJ2-5	-	TRBV7-2	few	TGTGCCAGCAGCCCCGGGAGACAAGAGACCCAGTACTTC	CASSPGRQETQYF
TRBJ2-7	-	TRBV7-9	-	TGTGCCAGCAGCCCCCCATCCCGGGACATAAACTCCTACGAGCAGTACTTC	CASSPPSRDINSYEQYF
TRBJ2-7	-	TRBV7-2	medium-sized	TGTGCCAGCAGCCCGGTCCCCCGGTCTACCTACGAGCAGTACTTC	CASSPVPRSTYEQYF
TRBJ2-1	TRBD2	TRBV20-1	medium-sized	TGCAGTGCCCTCGAGTGGGAGGGCCGCAATGAGCAGTTCTTC	CSALEWEGRNEQFF
TRBJ1-5	-	TRBV5-1	-	TGCGCTAGCAGCTTGAATTACAATCAGCCCCAGCATTTT	CASSLNYNQPQHF
TRBJ2-1	-	TRBV7-2	-	TGTGCCAGCAGCTCCCTCCCGGGACCGGGGGCCCAGGAGCAGTTCTTC	CASSSLPGPGAQEQFF
TRBJ2-7	TRBD2	TRBV28	-	TGTGCCAGCAGTTTAGTAGCGGGAGTTGCCTACGAGCAGTACTTC	CASSLVAGVAYEQYF
TRBJ2-1	TRBD2	TRBV9	few	TGTGCCAGCAGCGCCGCGGGACTAGCGGGAGGGTCCTACAATGAGCAGTTCTTC	CASSAAGLAGGSYNEQFF